One T cell receptor beta chain is described in this entry. The data were taken from a study of blood T cell repertoires in COVID-19. Turning to the study itself: Spain, Italy and the United States supplied samples that represented acute and convalescent COVID-19. T cells, B-cell-depleted T cells, or PBMCs supplied cDNA or gDNA.

CDR3 length: 14 amino acids. The ends were cut back, 0 bases at V and 3 bases at J, with 9 bases in the middle. The germline CDR1 and CDR2 sequences are ENHRY and SYGVKD. In the authors' methods: Amplification of reference gene primers was used by the study to estimate nucleated cell counts. The table came from immunoSEQ multiplex PCR; TCRdb's copy has only in-frame clones and leaves some out. That table gives V, J and clone size, and the DNA gave D and trimming. The sample holds around 270,000 clones; 84% are singletons and the top ten take 1.5% to 1.7%. Material for sequencing was peripheral blood. The chain carries TRBV10-3 and TRBJ2-7; D gene ambiguous. The receptor was derived from a woman in her forties who had recovered from COVID-19. The CDR3 here is CAISESEVGYEQYF. The DNA for the CDR3 is TGTGCCATCAGTGAGTCTGAGGTGGGCTACGAGCAGTACTTC.